This TCR beta chain was captured by sequencing in a study of blood T cell repertoires in COVID-19. The wider study: Spain, Italy and the United States supplied samples that represented acute and convalescent COVID-19. T cells, B-cell-depleted T cells, or PBMCs provided the cDNA or gDNA that served as material.

The germline gives CDR1 LNHDA, CDR2 SQIVND (reference sequence). V lost 3 bases, J lost 3 bases, and 6 bases stayed unmatched. CDR3 length: 15 residues. Per the original data handling: How many nucleated cells were present was estimated from reference gene primer amplification. Sequenced by immunoSEQ multiplex PCR; TCRdb stores in-frame clones only, minus some. That table furnishes V, J and clone size, whereas the DNA furnished D and trimming. The sample includes about 500,000 clones, approximately 88% of them seen just once. During active infection, Seattle patients enrolled and were then monitored through disease.

The material sequenced was peripheral blood. This chain connects TRBV19 to TRBJ1-1, with TRBD1 matching 8 bases. The clonotype was recovered from a woman aged 45-59 years with COVID-19, enrolled during active disease. CDR3 coding DNA: TGTGCCAGTAGTATGTTGGGGACAGGAGACACTGAAGCTTTCTTT. It translates to CASSMLGTGDTEAFF.